This entry features one TCR beta chain sequence. The antigen remains undetermined. The CDR3 is made up of 14 amino acids. V trimming: 7 bases; J trimming: 3 bases; junction bases outside the gene matches: 3. The V gene's germline CDR1 is MNHEY and CDR2 SVGAGI. These data come from a study of blood T cells in healthy people across ages. Study-wide results and caveats: A strong correlation between TCR beta diversity and naive T cell percentage was seen. Relative to aged donors, long-lived donors carried more naive CD4+ cells and displayed higher diversity.

A second PCR of 7 to 11 cycles used a sample-barcoded 5' primer and a J-beta primer mix. Tagging of each cDNA molecule was performed by a template-switch adaptor with 12 random nucleotides. One entry per CDR3 protein, called by TCRdb with MiXCR from the 5' RACE reads. Of some 790,000 distinct CDR3 sequences detected, around 30% appear once; the ten largest clones hold 17%. Russia was home to the donors, healthy Caucasian individuals aged roughly 6 to 90. The chain has TRBV6-5 and TRBJ2-2, with 9 bases fitting TRBD1. Sequencing used blood. The origin of this receptor is a woman older than 75 in good health. The CDR3 bases are TGTGCCAGCAATCGACAGGGGGACACCGGGGAGCTGTTTTTT. Translated, it gives CASNRQGDTGELFF.